Listed here is a single TCR beta chain. What it binds is not known. This sample stems from a study of graft-versus-host responses after intestinal transplantation. Germline assignment: CDR1 MNHNY and CDR2 SVGAGI (reference sequence). There are 11 residues in the CDR3. Trimming removed 6 bases at V and 8 bases at J, with 8 bases between. The repertoire was sequenced with immunoSEQ multiplex PCR; TCRdb's copy has only in-frame clones and lacks some. The table shows 70,000 to 95,000 clones, with just under 95% occurring only once. The chain uses TRBV6-6 and TRBJ2-4; D possibly corresponds to TRBD1 (6 bases). Material: unstimulated CD8+ T cells sorted from spleen or lymph node cells, obtained before transplant. The receptor's source is a human donor who was the organ donor for an intestinal transplant. CDR3 amino acids: CASREGDIQYF. CDR3 DNA: TGTGCCAGCAGAGAGGGGGACATTCAGTACTTC.